This passage covers 19 T cell receptor beta chains from one sample sequenced in a study of T cell responses to AZD1222 COVID-19 vaccine. This table comes from immunoSEQ multiplex PCR, and its TCRdb copy is limited to in-frame clones, with some not included. Of around 94,000 clones listed, 70% to 90% are singletons. Sequences were derived from peripheral blood, sampled on day 0 of AZD1222 vaccination. All receptors come from an adult in good health.

The V and J genes are TRBV5-1 and TRBJ2-2; no clear D. V gave up 2 bases and J gave up 7 bases, with 6 bases separating them. CDR1 is SGHRS, CDR2 YFSETQ, per germline. This CDR3 spans 12 amino acids. The CDR3, as DNA: TGCGCCAGCAGCTTAGGTGACGGGGAGCTGTTTTTT. Translation: CASSLGDGELFF. The complete variable domain, with remaining parts taken from reference TRBV5-1 and TRBJ2-2, reads KAGVTQTPRYLIKTRGQQVTLSCSPISGHRSVSWYQQTPGQGLQFLFEYFSETQRNKGNFPGRFSGRQFSNSRSEMNVSTLELGDSALYLCASSLGDGELFFGEGSRLTVL.

V is TRBV18 and J is TRBJ1-1; 7 nucleotides agree with TRBD1. CDR1 is KGHSH and CDR2 is LQKENI in the germline V gene. The length of the CDR3 is 14 residues. The V and J ends lost 0 bases and 4 bases, in that order; junction bases with no gene match: 2. The CDR3 bases are TGTGCCAGCTCACCACCGGGACAGAGCACTGAAGCTTTCTTT. It codes for CASSPPGQSTEAFF.

This chain joins TRBV19 and TRBJ2-7; D is uncertain. The V end was cut by 1 base, the J end by 0 bases, with 7 bases between. Per germline, CDR1 LNHDA and CDR2 SQIVND (reference sequence). This CDR3 has 14 residues. The CDR3, as DNA: TGTGCCAGTAGTATAGCCAAGAGCTCCTACGAGCAGTACTTC. Its translation is CASSIAKSSYEQYF.

This chain connects TRBV6-1 to TRBJ1-1, with 9 nucleotides matching TRBD1. The V gene end was trimmed by 4 bases and the J gene end by 6 bases; junction bases not matched to a gene: 12. CDR1 and CDR2 from the germline V gene are MNHNS and SASEGT. The CDR3 is 16 amino acids. The CDR3 reads CASSASGTGLSAEAFF. The DNA for the CDR3 is TGTGCCAGCAGTGCCTCCGGGACAGGGCTTTCTGCTGAAGCTTTCTTT.

The chain has TRBV7-9 and TRBJ1-4, with D unclear. Germline lookup yields CDR1 SEHNR and CDR2 FQNEAQ (reference sequence). The length of the CDR3 is 15 residues. Trimming pared 1 base from V and 5 bases from J, leaving 11 bases between. CDR3 protein: CASSLVIGVNEKLFF. CDR3 sequence (DNA): TGTGCCAGCAGCTTAGTGATAGGCGTGAATGAAAAACTGTTTTTT.

The chain couples TRBV4-3 to TRBJ1-1; D unclear. The CDR3 extends over 16 amino acids. Trimming left V 4 bases short and J 0 bases short, with 15 bases between. Germline assignment: CDR1 LGHNA and CDR2 YSLEER. As DNA, the CDR3 is TGCGCCAGCAGCCCAACACATGGAGGGTTGAACACTGAAGCTTTCTTT. This codes for CASSPTHGGLNTEAFF.

The chain couples TRBV5-4 to TRBJ2-1; 9 bases are a match to TRBD2. The CDR3 length is 15 residues. The V segment lost 0 bases and the J segment 4 bases; nucleotides outside the gene matches: 2. Germline loops: CDR1 SGHNT, CDR2 YYREEE (reference sequence). CDR3 in amino acids: CASSLGLADYNEQFF. CDR3 in DNA: TGTGCCAGCAGCTTGGGACTAGCGGATTACAATGAGCAGTTCTTC.

This sequence joins TRBV2 and TRBJ1-1, with D possibly being TRBD1 (5 bases). From germline, CDR1 is SNHLY and CDR2 FYNNEI. V was clipped by 8 bases and J by 1 base, with 14 bases between them. The CDR3 has 14 residues. CDR3 sequence: CASDKGRTNTEAFF. The DNA of the CDR3 is TGTGCCAGCGATAAGGGGCGGACGAACACTGAAGCTTTCTTT.

On this clone: Its ends do not fully match the called genes, so a read error is possible. The J gene is TRBJ2-5, the V gene TRBV5-1; D may be TRBD1 (5 bases). This CDR3 spans 15 amino acids. Germline CDR1 SGHRS, CDR2 YFSETQ. The CDR3 here is CASSLAGLGVEQLHF. The CDR3 DNA reads as TGCGCCAGCAGCTTGGCCGGGCTAGGGGTTGAGCAATTGCACTTC. The whole variable domain, filled in from reference TRBV5-1 and TRBJ2-5, reads KAGVTQTPRYLIKTRGQQVTLSCSPISGHRSVSWYQQTPGQGLQFLFEYFSETQRNKGNFPGRFSGRQFSNSRSEMNVSTLELGDSALYLCASSLAGLGVEQLHFGPGTRLLVL.

The chain links TRBV28 to TRBJ2-7, with D tentatively TRBD1 (6 bases). CDR1 MDHEN and CDR2 SYDVKM come from the germline V gene. Trimming cost V 4 bases and J 6 bases, with 10 bases left between them. The CDR3 is 12 amino acids. CDR3 region: CASSSQGREQYF. Here the CDR3 DNA reads TGTGCCAGCAGTTCACAGGGACGCGAGCAGTACTTC.

This rearrangement joins TRBV28 to TRBJ1-6; a weak D match, TRBD1 (6 bases). Germline CDR1 and CDR2: MDHEN and SYDVKM. The germline V and J ends were trimmed by 6 bases and 2 bases, with 17 bases remaining between them. The CDR3 loop spans 17 amino acids. In DNA form, the CDR3 reads TGTGCCAGCAGCCCGGTGGGGACAAGTCCCTATAATTCACCCCTCCACTTT. Translated, it gives CASSPVGTSPYNSPLHF.

This chain connects TRBV14 to TRBJ1-4, with D perhaps TRBD1 (6 bases). Deletions cut 4 bases from V and 7 bases from J, with 16 bases between. The CDR3 loop spans 15 amino acids. CDR1 is SGHDN and CDR2 is FVKESK in the germline V gene. The CDR3 nucleotides read TGTGCCAGCAGCCGGATGCAGGGGTCGGGTGAAAAACTGTTTTTT. The encoded protein is CASSRMQGSGEKLFF. Together with reference TRBV14 and TRBJ1-4, the CDR3 gives the full variable domain: EAGVTQFPSHSVIEKGQTVTLRCDPISGHDNLYWYRRVMGKEIKFLLHFVKESKQDESGMPNNRFLAERTGGTYSTLKVQPAELEDSGVYFCASSRMQGSGEKLFFGSGTQLSVL.

The CDR3 sequence is CASSLTRYEQYF. The CDR3 nucleotides read TGTGCCAGCAGTTTAACCCGCTACGAGCAGTACTTC. The chain recombines TRBV12-3 or TRBV12-4 with TRBJ2-7, with D uncertain. This CDR3 spans 12 amino acids. V shed 2 bases and J shed 3 bases, with 5 bases lying between them.

The V and J genes are TRBV18 and TRBJ1-1; D gene unclear. The CDR3 consists of 14 residues. CDR1 is KGHSH and CDR2 is LQKENI in the germline V gene. Trimming took off 2 bases at V and 1 base at J, with 8 bases between the two ends. The CDR3 coding sequence is TGTGCCAGCTCACCAGGCGCAAGGAACACTGAAGCTTTCTTT. This sequence encodes CASSPGARNTEAFF.

The genes are TRBV27 and TRBJ1-4; 7 positions agree with TRBD1. Unmatched junction bases numbered 4, after V lost 10 bases and J lost 5 bases. This CDR3 comprises 12 residues. Germline values: CDR1 MNHEY, CDR2 SMNVEV (reference sequence). In DNA form, the CDR3 reads TGTGCCACGGGACAGCAAAATGAAAAACTGTTTTTT. Amino acid sequence: CATGQQNEKLFF. Using reference TRBV27 and TRBJ1-4 for the parts outside the CDR3, the full variable domain is EAQVTQNPRYLITVTGKKLTVTCSQNMNHEYMSWYRQDPGLGLRQIYYSMNVEVTDKGDVPEGYKVSRKEKRNFPLILESPSPNQTSLYFCATGQQNEKLFFGSGTQLSVL.

V gene TRBV29-1 combines with J gene TRBJ1-1; D is unresolved. In germline, CDR1 is SQVTM, CDR2 ANQGSEA. The CDR3 length is 14 residues. Trimming cost V 3 bases and J 4 bases, with 15 bases left between them. The chain's CDR3 is CSVDLAPGSTEAFF. As DNA, the CDR3 is TGCAGCGTTGACCTGGCCCCGGGGAGCACTGAAGCTTTCTTT.

V is TRBV4-3 and J is TRBJ2-1; D ambiguous. The CDR3 has 15 residues. Germline lookup yields CDR1 LGHNA and CDR2 YSLEER. Trimming cost V 3 bases and J 4 bases, with 13 bases left between them. CDR3 in amino acids: CASSHILPGYNEQFF. Here the CDR3 DNA reads TGCGCCAGCAGCCATATCCTACCGGGTTACAATGAGCAGTTCTTC.

The rearrangement links TRBV15 to TRBJ1-1; D call uncertain. The V and J ends lost 0 bases and 3 bases respectively, with 14 bases between them. Germline CDR1 reads LNHNV; CDR2 reads YYDKDF (reference sequence). CDR3 length: 16 amino acids. The CDR3 is CATSRDRPWIDTEAFF. The CDR3 DNA sequence: TGTGCCACCAGCAGAGACCGCCCGTGGATAGACACTGAAGCTTTCTTT.

The CDR3 DNA sequence: TGTGCCACCTCGGGACAGGGGGATCAGCCCCAGCATTTT. This encodes CATSGQGDQPQHF. The V gene is TRBV24-1, the J gene TRBJ1-5; 11 bases line up with TRBD1. CDR1 is KGHDR, CDR2 SFDVKD, per germline. V trimming: 9 bases; J trimming: 5 bases; junction bases outside the gene matches: 2. The CDR3 runs to 13 residues.